The 9 T cell receptor beta chains below all came from one sample that was sequenced in a study of CD8+CD57+ T cells in acquired aplastic anemia. TCR beta VDJ combinations and CDR3 sequences were profiled from genomic DNA. TCRdb reprocessed the reads via MiXCR and lists one record per CDR3 protein. The sample contains around 180,000 distinct CDR3 sequences, 64% of which appear only once. Sequencing was carried out using sorted CD4+, CD8+, or CD8+CD57+ T cells (not recorded which) from PBMCs. These receptor sequences come from a human donor with severe aplastic anemia or a healthy control (not recorded which).

CDR3 coding DNA: TGTGCCAGCAGTTACTCGTGGACAGGGGATCTAGGAAAACTGTTTTTT. Encoded protein: CASSYSWTGDLGKLFF. The chain is built from TRBV6-6 and TRBJ1-4; 9 bases match TRBD1. Germline loops: CDR1 MNHNY, CDR2 SVGAGI (reference sequence). The CDR3 length is 16 residues. V gave up 0 bases and J gave up 10 bases; unmatched junction bases: 9.

V and J are TRBV11-1 and TRBJ1-6; D is unresolved. CDR1 is SGHAT and CDR2 is FQDESV in the germline V gene (reference sequence). The CDR3 has 15 amino acids. V gave up 2 bases and J gave up 6 bases, with 11 bases separating them. The CDR3 nucleotides read TGTGCCAGCAGCTTAACAGTGGCAGCTAATTCACCCCTCCACTTT. Amino acids: CASSLTVAANSPLHF.

Turning to this clonotype: Because it lacks the conserved phenylalanine or tryptophan at the end, this CDR3 is likely a read error. This chain uses TRBV24-1 with TRBJ2-2; a possible D gene is TRBD2 (6 bases). V lost 6 bases to trimming and J lost 7 bases, with 14 bases between them. From germline, CDR1 is KGHDR and CDR2 SFDVKD. CDR3 length equals 14 residues. The CDR3 bases are TGTGCCACCAGTCCCCTGGGGGGTATCGGGGAGCTGTTTTCT. This gives the protein CATSPLGGIGELFS.

This rearrangement joins TRBV10-3 to TRBJ2-1, with D uncertain. Trimming pared 3 bases from V and 7 bases from J, leaving 4 bases between. Germline V gene data show CDR1 as ENHRY and CDR2 as SYGVKD. The CDR3 is 11 amino acids. This chain's CDR3 is CAISDENEQFF. In DNA, the CDR3 is TGTGCCATCAGTGACGAAAATGAGCAGTTCTTC.

This clonotype occurred many times. The V gene is TRBV19, the J gene TRBJ2-1, with TRBD2 matching 9 bases. The CDR3 loop spans 16 amino acids. CDR1 and CDR2 from the germline V gene are LNHDA and SQIVND (reference sequence). The trim removed 1 base at V and 6 bases at J, leaving 7 bases unmatched. The DNA of the CDR3 is TGTGCCAGTAGTATAGTACCCAGCGGGGGGTTCAATGAGCAGTTCTTC. Translation gives CASSIVPSGGFNEQFF. Looking up the rest from reference TRBV19 and TRBJ2-1 gives the full variable domain: DGGITQSPKYLFRKEGQNVTLSCEQNLNHDAMYWYRQDPGQGLRLIYYSQIVNDFQKGDIAEGYSVSREKKESFPLTVTSAQKNPTAFYLCASSIVPSGGFNEQFFGPGTRLTVL.

The chain carries TRBV24-1 and TRBJ2-1; D is possibly TRBD2 (7 bases). Per the germline V gene, CDR1 is KGHDR and CDR2 is SFDVKD. V was cut by 5 bases and J by 4 bases, with 17 bases left in between. CDR3 size: 16 residues. DNA for the CDR3: TGTGCCACCAGTGCCGGCCGGGGGGCGGCGTACAATGAGCAGTTCTTC. The encoded protein is CATSAGRGAAYNEQFF.

This chain uses TRBV7-9 with TRBJ2-7; TRBD1 might be the D (6 bases). V shed 0 bases and J shed 4 bases, with 10 bases lying between them. The CDR3 sequence is 14 residues long. The germline V gene encodes CDR1 SEHNR and CDR2 FQNEAQ (reference sequence). CDR3 sequence (DNA): TGTGCCAGCAGCTTAGCCCGGACAGAGTACGAGCAGTACTTC. Its protein product is CASSLARTEYEQYF. Drawing the rest from reference TRBV7-9 and TRBJ2-7, the complete variable domain is DTGVSQNPRHKITKRGQNVTFRCDPISEHNRLYWYRQTLGQGPEFLTYFQNEAQLEKSRLLSDRFSAERPKGSFSTLEIQRTEQGDSAMYLCASSLARTEYEQYFGPGTRLTVT.

J is TRBJ1-1 and V is TRBV10-3; no firm D call. The CDR3 has 10 residues. Germline V gene sequence: CDR1 ENHRY, CDR2 SYGVKD. Trimming pared 10 bases from V and 1 base from J, leaving 4 bases between. CDR3 amino acids: CASKNTEAFF. The CDR3 nucleotides read TGTGCCAGCAAGAACACTGAAGCTTTCTTT.

This chain joins TRBV20-1 and TRBJ1-5; the D gene is possibly TRBD1 (5 bases). The CDR3 spans 14 residues. Germline V CDR1 and CDR2: DFQATT, SNEGSKA (reference sequence). The V gene lost 3 bases and the J gene lost 0 bases, with 9 bases spanning the gap. This CDR3 is CSARDGGSNQPQHF. CDR3 in DNA: TGCAGTGCTAGGGACGGGGGTAGCAATCAGCCCCAGCATTTT.